Below, one TCR beta chain is given with its context. Its specific antigen is unknown. One base away there is no much larger clone; base qualities are not given. This entry is derived from a study of blood T cell repertoires in COVID-19 (dated by TCRdb to about 2020). Context from the whole study: Samples from collaborators originated in the United States, Italy and Spain and spanned both the acute and convalescent phases of COVID-19. The material from the prospective study consisted of cDNA or gDNA derived from T cells, B-cell-depleted T cells, or PBMCs. The dataset comprised deeply sampled blood TCRbeta repertoires from subjects exposed to, actively infected with, or recovered from COVID-19. The repertoires were released in a freely available public database intended as a resource for research on the immune response to SARS-CoV-2. The samples were drawn from two sources: the first 160 participants of the ongoing ImmuneRACE study, and over 950 subjects contributed by 6 global collaborators. The sample metadata nearly always contained a de-identified subject ID, COVID-19 status, age in years and sex. Where available, HLA class I and class II types were taken from metadata supplied by the sample provider and were not determined by assay-based typing. Broader findings and caveats from the paper: How much clinical and demographic metadata was included differed by source and by participant, and the metadata was provided uncurated.

The immunoSEQ Assay, a bias-controlled multiplex PCR, was used to amplify TCRbeta CDR3 regions from genomic DNA. In the source study's methods: Within the assay, amplification of reference gene primers was used to estimate how many nucleated cells each sample contained. Sequence reads were collapsed and filtered to measure the absolute abundance of every unique TCRbeta CDR3 rearrangement. For each sample, productive Simpson clonality was calculated by taking the square root of Simpson's diversity index across productive rearrangements. TCRdb took over this immuneACCESS table, retaining in-frame rearrangements with V and J assigned. Such tables are incomplete; in checked studies, under half of the missing clones stem from an unresolved V gene, and the remainder is unexplained. V, J and clone size derive from that table, while D and trimming were established from the DNA sequence. This sample holds over 65,000 clones; 82% were observed only once. The ten largest clones add up to roughly 16% of the sample.

V ends up 6 bases short and J 6 bases short, with an unmatched junction base count of 9. The CDR3 holds 15 amino acids from the cysteine to the phenylalanine. The kept DNA is CDR3 alone, 45 bases in frame from the first base. Sequences SNHLY (CDR1) and FYNNEI (CDR2) are obtained from the germline V gene. Each collaborating institution followed its own protocols to collect whole blood in K2EDTA tubes. For TCRbeta analysis, collaborators shipped samples as frozen whole blood, isolated PBMCs, or DNA extracted from either of those sample types. Sequenced sample: peripheral blood. The rearrangement joined TRBV2 to TRBJ2-4; 9 central bases correspond to TRBD1. The source of this sequence is a man older than 75 with active COVID-19. The nucleotide sequence is given as TGTGCCAGCAGCGTCCTGGGACAGGGCACAAACATTCAGTACTTC. It translates to CASSVLGQGTNIQYF.